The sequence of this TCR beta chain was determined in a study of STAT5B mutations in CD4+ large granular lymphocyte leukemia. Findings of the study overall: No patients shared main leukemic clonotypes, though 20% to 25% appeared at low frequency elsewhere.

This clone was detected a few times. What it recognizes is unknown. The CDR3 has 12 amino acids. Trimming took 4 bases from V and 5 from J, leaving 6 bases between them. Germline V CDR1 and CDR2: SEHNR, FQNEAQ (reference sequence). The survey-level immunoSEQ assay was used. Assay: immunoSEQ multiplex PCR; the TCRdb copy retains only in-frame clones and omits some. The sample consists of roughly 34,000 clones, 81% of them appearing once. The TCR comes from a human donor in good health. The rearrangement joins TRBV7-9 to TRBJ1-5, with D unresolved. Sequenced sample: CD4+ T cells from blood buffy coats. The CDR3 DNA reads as TGTGCCAGCAGCTCGTTGGATCAGCCCCAGCATTTT. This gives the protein CASSSLDQPQHF. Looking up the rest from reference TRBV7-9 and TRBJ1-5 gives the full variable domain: DTGVSQNPRHKITKRGQNVTFRCDPISEHNRLYWYRQTLGQGPEFLTYFQNEAQLEKSRLLSDRFSAERPKGSFSTLEIQRTEQGDSAMYLCASSSLDQPQHFGDGTRLSIL.